A single sample is the source of the 27 T cell receptor beta chains below, sequenced in a study of cytomegalovirus exposure and HLA in healthy donors. Use of 60 Vbeta and 13 Jbeta primers characterized the PCR. Repertoires were generated with immunoSEQ multiplex PCR, while TCRdb's copy carries only in-frame clones and drops some. Of 110,000 to 150,000 clones listed, about 80% are singletons. Sequencing was carried out using PBMCs. These receptors originate from a male donor in good health and CMV-seropositive.

The chain combines TRBV5-6 with TRBJ1-5; the match to TRBD1 covers 12 bases. The ends lost 4 bases at V and 3 bases at J; junction bases unmatched: 5. CDR3 length: 16 residues. Per the germline V gene, CDR1 is SGHDT and CDR2 is YYEEEE. CDR3 region: CASSTGTGGSNQPQHF. CDR3 bases: TGTGCCAGCAGCACAGGGACAGGGGGCTCCAATCAGCCCCAGCATTTT. Full variable domain (missing parts from reference TRBV5-6 and TRBJ1-5): DAGVTQSPTHLIKTRGQQVTLRCSPKSGHDTVSWYQQALGQGPQFIFQYYEEEERQRGNFPDRFSGHQFPNYSSELNVNALLLGDSALYLCASSTGTGGSNQPQHFGDGTRLSIL.

This sequence joins TRBV28 and TRBJ2-7; 7 bases align to TRBD1. Germline V gene lookup returns CDR1 MDHEN and CDR2 SYDVKM. Unmatched junction bases numbered 8, after V lost 6 bases and J lost 3 bases. The CDR3 is 14 residues long. In DNA form, the CDR3 reads TGTGCCAGCAGCCTACCGGGACAGAGCTACGAGCAGTACTTC. Translation: CASSLPGQSYEQYF.

This clone has a single count. The chain uses TRBV10-3 and TRBJ2-7, with unresolved D. Germline V lookup: CDR1 ENHRY, CDR2 SYGVKD. This CDR3 has 14 amino acids. With 4 bases removed from V and 0 bases from J, the gap between germline ends came to 10 bases. CDR3 protein: CAISARNSSYEQYF. The CDR3 DNA sequence: TGTGCCATCAGTGCCCGGAACAGCTCCTACGAGCAGTACTTC.

This clone was counted between two and nine times. This chain joins TRBV19 and TRBJ1-5, with D possibly being TRBD1 (6 bases). The V gene lost 7 bases and the J gene lost 0 bases, with 10 bases spanning the gap. Germline V lookup: CDR1 LNHDA, CDR2 SQIVND (reference sequence). This CDR3 is 14 amino acids long. The DNA of the CDR3 is TGTGCCAGTATGGGACATTTTAGCAATCAGCCCCAGCATTTT. It codes for CASMGHFSNQPQHF.

The chain links TRBV2 to TRBJ2-7, with D maybe TRBD2 (5 bases). This CDR3 has 13 amino acids. Germline values: CDR1 SNHLY, CDR2 FYNNEI. Trimming left V 8 bases short and J 6 bases short, with 17 bases between. The CDR3 sequence: CASRTEGSFEQYF. CDR3 sequence (DNA): TGTGCCAGCCGGACCGAGGGTAGCTTCGAGCAGTACTTC.

The chain uses TRBV11-2 and TRBJ1-3, with D possibly matching TRBD1 (6 bases). In germline, CDR1 is SGHAT, CDR2 FQNNGV. V lost 5 bases, J lost 0 bases, and 11 bases lay in between. The CDR3 has 15 amino acids. CDR3 region: CASSPRTASGNTIYF. DNA for the CDR3: TGTGCCAGCAGCCCGCGGACAGCCTCTGGAAACACCATATATTTT.

In DNA, the CDR3 is TGTGCCAGCAGCGCCGGGAGCTCCTACGAGCAGTACTTC. The encoded protein is CASSAGSSYEQYF. This sequence joins TRBV9 and TRBJ2-5; D is possibly TRBD2 (6 bases). With the DNA end fitting TRBJ2-7 better, the J assignment may be wrong. This CDR3 comprises 13 residues. Germline V lookup: CDR1 SGDLS, CDR2 YYNGEE.

This chain uses TRBV19 with TRBJ2-1; 15 bases fit TRBD2. Per germline, CDR1 LNHDA and CDR2 SQIVND (reference sequence). J was trimmed by 15 bases and V by 2 bases; bases with no gene match: 8. The CDR3 is 15 residues long. The CDR3 here is CASSIRGLAGGSSFF. The CDR3 DNA reads as TGTGCCAGTAGTATACGGGGACTAGCGGGAGGTTCCTCGTTCTTC. Complete variable domain (other parts from reference TRBV19 and TRBJ2-1): DGGITQSPKYLFRKEGQNVTLSCEQNLNHDAMYWYRQDPGQGLRLIYYSQIVNDFQKGDIAEGYSVSREKKESFPLTVTSAQKNPTAFYLCASSIRGLAGGSSFFGPGTRLTVL.

The chain joins TRBV27 to TRBJ1-1; D is possibly TRBD1 (5 bases). CDR1 and CDR2 from the germline V gene are MNHEY and SMNVEV (reference sequence). Trimming pared 8 bases from V and 9 bases from J, leaving 31 bases between. The length of the CDR3 is 17 residues. The CDR3 DNA reads as TGTGCCAGCCTTACGCCCCGCTGGGGGGGAGTTGGGGAGAAAGCTTTCTTT. Translating it yields CASLTPRWGGVGEKAFF.

DNA for the CDR3: TGCGCCAGCAGCCAAGCCCGGACAGGGTTGAACACTGAAGCTTTCTTT. Translated: CASSQARTGLNTEAFF. V and J are TRBV4-3 and TRBJ1-1; 8 bases map to TRBD1. The junction had 4 bases not matched to a gene; V was cut back by 1 base and J by 0 bases. The germline V gene has CDR1 LGHNA and CDR2 YSLEER. The CDR3 runs to 16 residues.

The chain combines TRBV27 with TRBJ2-7; TRBD2 aligns across 9 bases. CDR1 is MNHEY and CDR2 is SMNVEV in the germline V gene (reference sequence). Unmatched junction bases numbered 19, after V lost 8 bases and J lost 2 bases. CDR3 size: 18 residues. Here the CDR3 reads CASHRGGRLAGLPYEQYF. The CDR3 nucleotides are TGTGCCAGCCACCGCGGGGGCCGGCTAGCGGGACTCCCCTACGAGCAGTACTTC.

The genes are TRBV19 and TRBJ2-5; 7 nucleotides match TRBD2. The germline V gene encodes CDR1 LNHDA and CDR2 SQIVND (reference sequence). The CDR3 runs 13 residues. The junction had 2 bases not matched to a gene; V was cut back by 5 bases and J by 2 bases. The CDR3 coding sequence is TGTGCCAGTAGTCAGCGGGAACAAGAGACCCAGTACTTC. Amino acids: CASSQREQETQYF.

In this sample, this clone turned up a few times. The rearrangement links TRBV7-3 to TRBJ2-3; D possibly corresponds to TRBD2 (5 bases). The CDR3 contains 14 residues. V lost 3 bases and J lost 4, with 11 bases in between. Germline V gives CDR1 SGHTA, CDR2 FQGTGA. Written as DNA, the CDR3 is TGTGCCAGCAGCTTGTACAAGGGAGCAGATACGCAGTATTTT. As protein: CASSLYKGADTQYF.

V gene TRBV10-1 combines with J gene TRBJ2-5, with 11 bases aligning to TRBD1. This CDR3 is built from 16 residues. J lost 5 bases, V lost 2 bases, and 7 bases had no gene match. Germline-derived CDR1 and CDR2 are WNHNN and SYGVQD (reference sequence). CDR3 loop: CASSEAGQGANETQYF. The CDR3 DNA is TGCGCCAGCAGTGAGGCAGGACAGGGGGCAAATGAGACCCAGTACTTC.

The V gene is TRBV2, the J gene TRBJ2-7, with TRBD1 matching over 7 bases. This CDR3 has 14 amino acids. Germline V lookup: CDR1 SNHLY, CDR2 FYNNEI. V shed 4 bases and J 3 bases; nucleotides not matched to a gene: 6. The CDR3 sequence: CASSVPGQNYEQYF. CDR3 nucleotide sequence: TGTGCCAGCAGTGTACCGGGACAGAACTACGAGCAGTACTTC.

This clone has a single count. The genes are TRBV6-1 and TRBJ2-2; D unclear. The CDR3 spans 15 residues. The V gene lost 3 bases and the J gene lost 2 bases, with 10 bases spanning the gap. CDR1 MNHNS and CDR2 SASEGT come from the germline V gene. CDR3 region: CASSEFQLNTGELFF. In DNA, the CDR3 is TGTGCCAGCAGTGAGTTTCAACTTAACACCGGGGAGCTGTTTTTT.

The rearrangement joins TRBV18 to TRBJ1-2, with 7 bases matching TRBD1. V lost 6 bases and J lost 7; bases outside the gene matches: 11. The length of the CDR3 is 14 residues. Germline V gene data show CDR1 as KGHSH and CDR2 as LQKENI. The CDR3 region has the DNA TGTGCCAGCTCGGACCTGACAGGGCTTGGTGGCTACACCTTC. Translating it yields CASSDLTGLGGYTF. The full variable domain, completed using reference TRBV18 and TRBJ1-2, is NAGVMQNPRHLVRRRGQEARLRCSPMKGHSHVYWYRQLPEEGLKFMVYLQKENIIDESGMPKERFSAEFPKEGPSILRIQQVVRGDSAAYFCASSDLTGLGGYTFGSGTRLTVV.

The CDR3 region has the DNA TGCGCCAGCAGCCAAGATGGGGGACAGGTTAGTTACGAGCAGTACTTC. Its protein product is CASSQDGGQVSYEQYF. The chain couples TRBV4-1 to TRBJ2-7; 8 bases align to TRBD1. V dropped 0 bases and J dropped 4; count of bases not matched to a gene: 8. The CDR3 length is 16 residues. In germline, CDR1 is MGHRA, CDR2 YSYEKL.

This chain connects TRBV10-1 to TRBJ2-7, with D possibly matching TRBD1 (5 bases). Germline-derived CDR1 and CDR2 are WNHNN and SYGVQD (reference sequence). The ends were cut back, 4 bases at V and 3 bases at J, with 10 bases in the middle. This CDR3 comprises 13 residues. The CDR3 spells CASSAQGNYEQYF. Here the CDR3 DNA reads TGCGCCAGCAGTGCCCAGGGAAACTACGAGCAGTACTTC.

The rearrangement uses TRBV7-9 and TRBJ2-2; 11 nucleotides line up with TRBD1. CDR1 is SEHNR and CDR2 is FQNEAQ in the germline V gene (reference sequence). The V and J ends lost 5 bases and 7 bases, in that order; junction bases with no gene match: 6. This CDR3 contains 15 residues. The CDR3 spells CASSPGQGAFGELFF. The CDR3 DNA reads TGTGCCAGCAGCCCTGGACAGGGGGCATTCGGGGAGCTGTTTTTT.

J is TRBJ2-1 and V is TRBV7-2; 7 nucleotides align to TRBD2. Unmatched junction bases numbered 7, after V lost 5 bases and J lost 6 bases. The CDR3 totals 14 residues. CDR1 is SGHTA and CDR2 is FQGNSA in the germline V gene. Here the CDR3 reads CASSPLGGSNEQFF. The CDR3 bases are TGTGCCAGCAGCCCACTGGGGGGGAGCAATGAGCAGTTCTTC.

This rearrangement joins TRBV7-2 to TRBJ2-3; 9 nucleotides match TRBD2. Germline V gene lookup returns CDR1 SGHTA and CDR2 FQGNSA. With V trimmed by 0 bases and J by 2 bases, 6 bases remained unmatched. The CDR3 length is 17 residues. The CDR3 region is CASSLAASGDSTDTQYF. As DNA, the CDR3 is TGTGCCAGCAGCTTAGCGGCTAGCGGGGACTCCACAGATACGCAGTATTTT.

The J gene is TRBJ1-5, the V gene TRBV19, with D tentatively TRBD1 (6 bases). Trimming stripped 4 bases from V and 7 bases from J, with 14 bases between. From germline, CDR1 is LNHDA and CDR2 SQIVND (reference sequence). CDR3 length equals 14 residues. This CDR3 is CASSNTGWTQPQHF. CDR3 DNA sequence: TGTGCCAGTAGTAATACAGGGTGGACCCAGCCCCAGCATTTT.

The rearrangement uses TRBV5-5 and TRBJ2-1; 11 bases line up with TRBD2. Germline V CDR1 and CDR2: SGHKS, YYEKEE (reference sequence). This CDR3 contains 17 residues. V was clipped by 3 bases and J by 5 bases; unmatched bases: 10. CDR3 DNA sequence: TGTGCCAGCAGCTGGAGCTCCGGGACTAGCGGAAACAATGAGCAGTTCTTC. Protein: CASSWSSGTSGNNEQFF.

The CDR3 sequence: CASSSATGLLPTEQYF. The CDR3 nucleotides are TGTGCCAGCAGTTCGGCGACGGGACTCCTCCCCACCGAGCAGTACTTC. This chain connects TRBV5-5 to TRBJ2-7; D possibly corresponds to TRBD2 (6 bases). CDR3 size: 16 residues. Germline CDR1 and CDR2: SGHKS and YYEKEE (reference sequence). Trimming removed 5 bases at V and 6 bases at J, with 24 bases between.

This clone was counted a few times. The chain recombines TRBV6-5 with TRBJ1-1; D is unresolved. The V end lost 0 bases, the J end lost 2 bases, and 10 bases lay between the germline ends. The CDR3 runs to 15 residues. Germline assignment: CDR1 MNHEY and CDR2 SVGAGI. This CDR3 reads CASSYSVAVNTEAFF. The CDR3 DNA reads TGTGCCAGCAGTTACTCCGTGGCAGTTAACACTGAAGCTTTCTTT.

This clone was detected only a few times. V is TRBV29-1 and J is TRBJ2-5; D uncertain. Germline CDR1 reads SQVTM; CDR2 reads ANQGSEA. This CDR3 contains 12 residues. Trimming left V 4 bases short and J 1 base short, with 7 bases between. CDR3 nucleotide sequence: TGCAGCGTTGGCCCGGGCCAAGAGACCCAGTACTTC. The encoded protein is CSVGPGQETQYF.